What follows are 8 T cell receptor beta chains derived from one specimen sequenced in a study of CD8 T cells in ankylosing spondylitis. Each CDR3 protein is one row after TCRdb ran MiXCR on the 5' RACE reads. The profile shows 350,000 to 450,000 distinct CDR3 sequences, 20% to 25% of them singletons. Sequenced material: blood, either unsorted or a sorted T cell fraction (not recorded which). These receptors all stem from a male donor with ankylosing spondylitis or in good health (not recorded which).

This clonotype has only a few counts. The rearrangement links TRBV21-1 to TRBJ1-1. TRBV21-1 is deemed a pseudogene. This CDR3 is 14 amino acids long. In nucleotides, the CDR3 is TGTGCCAGCAGCAAAGCGGCCGCAGGAAGTGAAGCTTTCTTT. It specifies CASSKAAAGSEAFF.

This chain uses TRBV7-9 with TRBJ1-2; D perhaps matches TRBD1 (6 bases). CDR1 and CDR2 from the germline V gene are SEHNR and FQNEAQ (reference sequence). V dropped 4 bases and J dropped 7 bases, with 13 bases sitting between them. The CDR3 length is 13 residues. The DNA for the CDR3 is TGTGCCAGCAGCTCCGGGGGCCGGAGTGGCTACACCTTC. Its translation is CASSSGGRSGYTF.

The chain recombines TRBV12-3 or TRBV12-4 with TRBJ2-7; D is unresolved. Between the trimmed V and J ends, which lost 8 bases and 4 bases, there was a span of 12 bases. There are 12 residues in the CDR3. CDR3 loop: CASGPIGYEQYF. CDR3 DNA: TGTGCCAGCGGGCCGATCGGGTACGAGCAGTACTTC.

The CDR3 DNA reads TGTGCCAGCAGCTTGGGAGCCCTCCCCACCGACCAGTACTTC. Its protein is CASSLGALPTDQYF. The chain employs TRBV5-6 and TRBJ2-5; no clear D. The CDR3 is 14 residues long. Germline V CDR1 and CDR2: SGHDT, YYEEEE. The V end lost 0 bases, the J end lost 10 bases, and 16 bases lay between the germline ends.

This clonotype was observed a handful of times. This sequence joins TRBV12-3 or TRBV12-4 and TRBJ1-1, with D tentatively TRBD1 (5 bases). V was clipped by 3 bases and J by 0 bases, with 8 bases between them. The CDR3 is 14 amino acids. CDR3 DNA: TGTGCCAGCAGTTTTCAGGACATGAACACTGAAGCTTTCTTT. Translating it yields CASSFQDMNTEAFF.

The chain links TRBV6-1 to TRBJ2-7; 8 nucleotides match TRBD2. The germline V gene encodes CDR1 MNHNS and CDR2 SASEGT. The CDR3 loop spans 14 amino acids. The V and J ends lost 7 bases and 5 bases, in that order; junction bases with no gene match: 10. DNA of the CDR3: TGTGCCAGCATCCTTCGGGGACTAGACCACGAGCAGTACTTC. It yields the protein CASILRGLDHEQYF.

The genes are TRBV4-1 and TRBJ2-4, with 9 bases matching TRBD1. The CDR3 runs to 14 residues. J was trimmed by 7 bases and V by 5 bases; bases with no gene match: 6. Germline lookup yields CDR1 MGHRA and CDR2 YSYEKL. CDR3 sequence (DNA): TGCGCCAGCAGCGACCGGACAGGGGCCAACATTCAGTACTTC. As protein: CASSDRTGANIQYF.

V and J are TRBV5-1 and TRBJ2-2; possibly TRBD1 or TRBD2 for D (5 bases each). Germline V lookup: CDR1 SGHRS, CDR2 YFSETQ. Trimming removed 7 bases at V and 4 bases at J, with 17 bases between. This CDR3 has 15 residues. CDR3 sequence reads: CASYSGDVSTGELFF. In DNA form, the CDR3 reads TGCGCCAGCTACTCTGGGGACGTGAGCACCGGGGAGCTGTTTTTT.